This T cell receptor (beta chain) was documented in a study of cytomegalovirus exposure and HLA in healthy donors. V was pared by 2 bases and J by 7 bases, with 19 bases between. CDR3 size: 16 residues. CDR1 and CDR2 from the germline V gene are SGHRS and YFSETQ. Remarks on this clone: Its antigen remains unknown.

PCR employed 60 Vbeta and 13 Jbeta primers. Here immunoSEQ multiplex PCR was the method, and the copy in TCRdb shows in-frame clones only, minus some. The table has 110,000 to 150,000 clones, 65% to 80% seen once; the top ten hold 7%. Study-wide results and limits: Among TCR beta chains, those listed as cytomegalovirus-associated numbered some 170.

The receptor comes from a young man in good health and CMV-seronegative. The gene calls are TRBV5-1 and TRBJ2-1; the D gene is possibly TRBD2 (5 bases). The sequencing sample was made of PBMCs. The CDR3 here is CASSLLGSGEGNEQFF. The CDR3 nucleotides read TGCGCCAGCAGCTTATTAGGGTCCGGGGAAGGTAATGAGCAGTTCTTC. Full variable domain (outside the CDR3, taken from reference TRBV5-1 and TRBJ2-1): KAGVTQTPRYLIKTRGQQVTLSCSPISGHRSVSWYQQTPGQGLQFLFEYFSETQRNKGNFPGRFSGRQFSNSRSEMNVSTLELGDSALYLCASSLLGSGEGNEQFFGPGTRLTVL.